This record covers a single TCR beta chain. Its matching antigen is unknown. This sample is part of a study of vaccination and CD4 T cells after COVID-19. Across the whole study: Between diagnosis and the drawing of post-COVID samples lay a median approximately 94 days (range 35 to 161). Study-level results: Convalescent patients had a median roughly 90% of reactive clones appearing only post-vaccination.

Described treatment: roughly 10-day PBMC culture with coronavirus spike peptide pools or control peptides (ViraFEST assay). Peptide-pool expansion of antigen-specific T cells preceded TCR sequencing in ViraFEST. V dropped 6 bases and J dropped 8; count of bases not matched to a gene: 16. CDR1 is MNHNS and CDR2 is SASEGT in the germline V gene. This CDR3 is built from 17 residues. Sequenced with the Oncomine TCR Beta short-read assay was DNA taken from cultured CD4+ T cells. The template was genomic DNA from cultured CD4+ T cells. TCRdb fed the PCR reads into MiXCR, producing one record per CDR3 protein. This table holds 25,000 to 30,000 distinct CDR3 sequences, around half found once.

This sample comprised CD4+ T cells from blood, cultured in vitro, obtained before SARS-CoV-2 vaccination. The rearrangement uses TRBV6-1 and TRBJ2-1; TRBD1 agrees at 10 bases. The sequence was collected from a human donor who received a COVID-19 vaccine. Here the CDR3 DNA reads TGTGCCAGCAGGAGGGGGTTAGGGGACAGGGGCAGGGATGAGCAGTTCTTC. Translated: CASRRGLGDRGRDEQFF.